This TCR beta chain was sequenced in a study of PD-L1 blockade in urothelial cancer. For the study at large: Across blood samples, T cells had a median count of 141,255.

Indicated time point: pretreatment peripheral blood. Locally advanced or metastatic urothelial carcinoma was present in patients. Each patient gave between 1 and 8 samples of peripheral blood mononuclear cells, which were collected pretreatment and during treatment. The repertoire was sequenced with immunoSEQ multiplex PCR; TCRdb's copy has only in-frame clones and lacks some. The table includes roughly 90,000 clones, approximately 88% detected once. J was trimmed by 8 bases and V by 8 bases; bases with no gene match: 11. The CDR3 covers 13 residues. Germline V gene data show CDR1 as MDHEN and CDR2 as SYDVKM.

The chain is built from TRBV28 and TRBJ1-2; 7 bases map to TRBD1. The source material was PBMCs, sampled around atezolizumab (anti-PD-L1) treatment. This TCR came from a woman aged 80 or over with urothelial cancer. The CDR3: CASLHPDRVGYTF. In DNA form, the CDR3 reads TGTGCCAGCCTTCACCCAGACAGGGTAGGCTACACCTTC.